This TCR beta chain emerged from a study of cytomegalovirus exposure and HLA in healthy donors. Study in general: As an earlier analysis found, about 200 million T cells yielded 100 million to 130 million unique TCR beta sequences.

A remark on this clone: Antigen specificity is unknown.

The ends lost 6 bases at V and 5 bases at J; junction bases unmatched: 10. The V gene's germline CDR1 is MNHEY and CDR2 SMNVEV (reference sequence). The CDR3 is 17 residues long. This PCR relied on a set of 60 Vbeta primers and 13 Jbeta primers. Sequencing was performed with immunoSEQ multiplex PCR; in TCRdb, only in-frame clones are kept and a portion is missing. The table lists 150,000 to 200,000 clones, about four fifths of them singletons. General study findings and limits: Accurate prediction of most subjects' HLA-A and HLA-B alleles from TCR beta sequences was reported.

The receptor was isolated from a man aged 30 to 45 in good health and CMV-seronegative. The specimen was PBMCs. V gene TRBV27 combines with J gene TRBJ2-5, with 15 bases that match TRBD2. CDR3 sequence (DNA): TGTGCCAGCAGCCGGACTAGCGGGGGGGCCAGGGGGGAGACCCAGTACTTC. This codes for CASSRTSGGARGETQYF.